This TCR beta chain was retrieved from a study of response to subunit inactivated influenza vaccine. Broader study findings: It was the authors' suggestion that each seasonal influenza vaccination recruits few new T cells.

One entry per CDR3 protein, called by TCRdb with MiXCR from the RT-PCR reads. The table has 500,000 to 600,000 distinct CDR3 sequences, approximately 12% seen once; the top ten hold about an eighth. The CDR3 covers 15 residues. Trimming cost V 5 bases and J 4 bases; bases outside gene matches: 9. CDR1 and CDR2 from the germline V gene are SGHTA and FQGNSA. This clonotype was seen only a few times. The antigen is not known. The chain links TRBV7-2 to TRBJ2-5; 8 bases fit TRBD2. This material consisted of PBMCs from blood, taken roughly 47 days after vaccination. This clonotype originated in a middle-aged man who received an inactivated influenza vaccine. In DNA, the CDR3 is TGTGCCAGCAGCGGCCAGGGGCGGGGGGCAGAGACCCAGTACTTC. This sequence encodes CASSGQGRGAETQYF.